These T cell receptor beta chains were read from a single sample in a study of blood T cells in healthy people across ages. TCRdb re-analysed the 5' RACE reads in MiXCR, keeping a single row per CDR3 protein. The sample yields approximately 1,000,000 distinct CDR3 sequences, about two fifths seen once. Material: blood. The receptor source for this set is a young man in good health. Each CDR3 is given with its conserved first and last residue. D genes are given only for firm matches. Size is omitted from some rows. Given values are once, few, many or a class for expanded clones.

j_gene: TRBJ2-1; v_gene: TRBV7-9; abundance: once; d_gene: -; CDR3nt: TGTGCCAGCAGCTTAGGAGGGACTGGGGGGAATGAGCAGTTCTTC; CDR3aa: CASSLGGTGGNEQFF
j_gene: TRBJ1-3; v_gene: TRBV10-3; abundance: -; d_gene: -; CDR3nt: TGTGCCACCACAGGGATCTCTGGAAACACCATATATTTT; CDR3aa: CATTGISGNTIYF
j_gene: TRBJ1-2; v_gene: TRBV29-1; abundance: -; d_gene: -; CDR3nt: TGCGGCGTGAGAGAGGGGGTACGATATGGCTACACCTTC; CDR3aa: CGVREGVRYGYTF
j_gene: TRBJ1-1; v_gene: TRBV20-1; abundance: -; d_gene: -; CDR3nt: TGCAGTGCTACCCGGGGGCTGAACACTGAAGCTTTCTTT; CDR3aa: CSATRGLNTEAFF
j_gene: TRBJ2-7; v_gene: TRBV7-2; abundance: -; d_gene: -; CDR3nt: TGTGCCAGCAGCTTAAACCATTACGAGCAGTACTTC; CDR3aa: CASSLNHYEQYF
j_gene: TRBJ2-1; v_gene: TRBV7-9; abundance: -; d_gene: -; CDR3nt: TGTGCCAGCAGCGGATACTACAGGACAAACCGCTACAATGAGCAGTTCTTC; CDR3aa: CASSGYYRTNRYNEQFF
j_gene: TRBJ2-7; v_gene: TRBV29-1; abundance: few; d_gene: TRBD2; CDR3nt: TGCAGCGTTGAGTTGACTAGCGGGGGACATACCTACGAGCAGTACTTC; CDR3aa: CSVELTSGGHTYEQYF
j_gene: TRBJ2-7; v_gene: TRBV7-3; abundance: -; d_gene: -; CDR3nt: TGTGCCAGCAGCGATTCGGGGGGCGGACGGGGCGAGCAGTACTTC; CDR3aa: CASSDSGGGRGEQYF
j_gene: TRBJ1-1; v_gene: TRBV6-5; abundance: -; d_gene: TRBD1; CDR3nt: TGTGCCAGCAGGGTACCCAGACAGGGGAGCCCTGAACGCGCTTTCTTT; CDR3aa: CASRVPRQGSPERAFF
j_gene: TRBJ2-5; v_gene: TRBV5-1; abundance: -; d_gene: -; CDR3nt: TGCGCCAGCAGCCCCCGGGGGCCAGGAGAGCAGTACTTC; CDR3aa: CASSPRGPGEQYF
j_gene: TRBJ1-6; v_gene: TRBV25-1; abundance: -; d_gene: -; CDR3nt: TGTGCCAGCAGTGAATTCAGGGGTGGCAATTCACCCCTCCACTTT; CDR3aa: CASSEFRGGNSPLHF
j_gene: TRBJ2-5; v_gene: TRBV29-1; abundance: -; d_gene: TRBD1; CDR3nt: TGCAGCGCTGGGGACAGCAAAGAGACCCAGTACTTC; CDR3aa: CSAGDSKETQYF
j_gene: TRBJ1-2; v_gene: TRBV20-1; abundance: -; d_gene: TRBD1; CDR3nt: TGCAGTGCTAGAGATTTATCTGGGACAGGGGTGATCTATGGCTACACCTTC; CDR3aa: CSARDLSGTGVIYGYTF
j_gene: TRBJ2-1; v_gene: TRBV6-2/TRBV6-3; abundance: -; d_gene: -; CDR3nt: TGTGCCAGCAGTTACAGTCCCCGGGACCTTAACACCCGCTCCTACGATGAGCAGTTCTTC; CDR3aa: CASSYSPRDLNTRSYDEQFF
j_gene: TRBJ1-2; v_gene: TRBV18; abundance: -; d_gene: -; CDR3nt: TGTGCCAGCTCACCACCAACCTCGGGCTATGGCTACACCTTC; CDR3aa: CASSPPTSGYGYTF
j_gene: TRBJ2-1; v_gene: TRBV7-3; abundance: -; d_gene: TRBD2; CDR3nt: TGTGCCAGCAGTTTTAGCGGGGGCCCTAGCTCCTACAATGAGCAGTTCTTC; CDR3aa: CASSFSGGPSSYNEQFF
j_gene: TRBJ2-2; v_gene: TRBV4-3; abundance: -; d_gene: -; CDR3nt: TGCGCCAGCAGCCAACGGACAACCGGGGAGCTGTTTTTT; CDR3aa: CASSQRTTGELFF
j_gene: TRBJ2-3; v_gene: TRBV6-2/TRBV6-3; abundance: few; d_gene: TRBD1; CDR3nt: TGTGCCAGCAGTTCCCTCCCGGGACAGTTCGCAGATACGCAGTATTTT; CDR3aa: CASSSLPGQFADTQYF
j_gene: TRBJ2-5; v_gene: TRBV20-1; abundance: few; d_gene: -; CDR3nt: TGCAGTGCTAGAGGAGAGATTGATTACAATGAGCAGTACTTC; CDR3aa: CSARGEIDYNEQYF
j_gene: TRBJ1-2; v_gene: TRBV2; abundance: few; d_gene: TRBD1; CDR3nt: TGTGCCAGCAACAGGGACAGGGAGGACTATGGCTACACCTTC; CDR3aa: CASNRDREDYGYTF
j_gene: TRBJ2-1; v_gene: TRBV18; abundance: few; d_gene: TRBD2; CDR3nt: TGTGCCAGCTCACTCGTCGGGACTAGCAGCAATGAGCAGTTCTTC; CDR3aa: CASSLVGTSSNEQFF
j_gene: TRBJ2-3; v_gene: TRBV15; abundance: few; d_gene: -; CDR3nt: TGTGCCACCAGCAGCAGAGAGGGTTACCTTAGCACAGATACGCAGTATTTT; CDR3aa: CATSSREGYLSTDTQYF
j_gene: TRBJ2-7; v_gene: TRBV7-3; abundance: -; d_gene: TRBD1; CDR3nt: TGTGCCAGCAGCTTAGTCCGACAGGGTCGCAACGAGCAGTACTTC; CDR3aa: CASSLVRQGRNEQYF
j_gene: TRBJ2-1; v_gene: TRBV7-9; abundance: few; d_gene: -; CDR3nt: TGTGCCAGCACCCTTCGGGAAACCTCCTACAATGAGCAGTTCTTC; CDR3aa: CASTLRETSYNEQFF
j_gene: TRBJ2-2; v_gene: TRBV9; abundance: -; d_gene: TRBD1; CDR3nt: TGTGCCAGCATCCCGGGACAGTCAGCGAACACCGGGGAGCTGTTTTTT; CDR3aa: CASIPGQSANTGELFF
j_gene: TRBJ1-1; v_gene: TRBV5-6; abundance: -; d_gene: -; CDR3nt: TGTGCCAGCAGCTTGGTACGTCAGCTGAACACTGAAGCTTTCTTT; CDR3aa: CASSLVRQLNTEAFF
j_gene: TRBJ1-5; v_gene: TRBV30; abundance: -; d_gene: TRBD1; CDR3nt: TGTGCCTGGAGTTATGGGACAGGGAATCAGCCCCAGCATTTT; CDR3aa: CAWSYGTGNQPQHF
j_gene: TRBJ2-1; v_gene: TRBV20-1; abundance: once; d_gene: -; CDR3nt: TGCAGTGCTAGGGACCGGGACTCCGGCTCCTACAATGAGCAGTTCTTC; CDR3aa: CSARDRDSGSYNEQFF
j_gene: TRBJ2-5; v_gene: TRBV4-1; abundance: few; d_gene: -; CDR3nt: TGCGCCAGCAGCCAAGATTCATCAGCGGGCTTGGAGACCCAGTACTTC; CDR3aa: CASSQDSSAGLETQYF
j_gene: TRBJ1-1; v_gene: TRBV4-2; abundance: few; d_gene: -; CDR3nt: TGTGCCAGCAGCCAGGACAGTAAGAACACTGAAGCTTTCTTT; CDR3aa: CASSQDSKNTEAFF
j_gene: TRBJ1-6; v_gene: TRBV9; abundance: few; d_gene: -; CDR3nt: TGTGCCAGCAGCGTAGGCGCGACACTGACAACCTATAATTCACCCCTCCACTTT; CDR3aa: CASSVGATLTTYNSPLHF
j_gene: TRBJ1-1; v_gene: TRBV6-2/TRBV6-3; abundance: -; d_gene: -; CDR3nt: TGTGCCAGCAGTTTAGGTACGAAGGTTGGAGAGATCACTGAAGCTTTCTTT; CDR3aa: CASSLGTKVGEITEAFF
j_gene: TRBJ1-2; v_gene: TRBV11-2; abundance: -; d_gene: -; CDR3nt: TGTGCCAGCAGCTGGAGCCTTACAGGTGAGCTTAACTATGGCTACACCTTC; CDR3aa: CASSWSLTGELNYGYTF
j_gene: TRBJ2-5; v_gene: TRBV6-2/TRBV6-3; abundance: -; d_gene: TRBD1; CDR3nt: TGTGCCAGCAGCACCGGGACAGCGGAGACCCAGTACTTC; CDR3aa: CASSTGTAETQYF
j_gene: TRBJ1-5; v_gene: TRBV7-9; abundance: -; d_gene: -; CDR3nt: TGTGCCAGCAGCCCCTACAGGGAAGCGCCCCAGCATTTT; CDR3aa: CASSPYREAPQHF
j_gene: TRBJ1-1; v_gene: TRBV7-2; abundance: -; d_gene: TRBD1; CDR3nt: TGTGCCAGCAGCTTTTTGACAGGGGGGAACACTGAAGCTTTCTTT; CDR3aa: CASSFLTGGNTEAFF
j_gene: TRBJ1-1; v_gene: TRBV29-1; abundance: few; d_gene: -; CDR3nt: TGCAGCGTTGATGCCAGAAACACTGAAGCTTTCTTT; CDR3aa: CSVDARNTEAFF
j_gene: TRBJ2-2; v_gene: TRBV28; abundance: -; d_gene: -; CDR3nt: TGTTCCAGCAGTTTGGGCGGGACCGGGGAGCTGTTTTTT; CDR3aa: CSSSLGGTGELFF
j_gene: TRBJ2-5; v_gene: TRBV10-3; abundance: -; d_gene: -; CDR3nt: TGTGCCATAAGAAACCAAGAGACCCAGTACTTC; CDR3aa: CAIRNQETQYF
j_gene: TRBJ1-2; v_gene: TRBV18; abundance: few; d_gene: TRBD1; CDR3nt: TGTGCCAGCTCACCTCCCGACAGGGCTGGCTACACCTTC; CDR3aa: CASSPPDRAGYTF
j_gene: TRBJ1-1; v_gene: TRBV29-1; abundance: few; d_gene: -; CDR3nt: TGCAGAACGGATCGGGGGGACACTGAAGCTTTCTTT; CDR3aa: CRTDRGDTEAFF
j_gene: TRBJ1-4; v_gene: TRBV4-2; abundance: -; d_gene: -; CDR3nt: TGTGCCAGCAGCCTCGGGCGGGGCGCGGCTAATGAAAAACTGTTTTTT; CDR3aa: CASSLGRGAANEKLFF
j_gene: TRBJ2-2; v_gene: TRBV6-1; abundance: few; d_gene: -; CDR3nt: TGTGCCAGCAGGACTCCTCCGTCTAACACCGGGGAGCTGTTTTTT; CDR3aa: CASRTPPSNTGELFF
j_gene: TRBJ1-2; v_gene: TRBV5-5; abundance: -; d_gene: -; CDR3nt: TGTGCCAGCAGGCCGAGTCAGGGGTCTATTAACGATGGCTACACCTTC; CDR3aa: CASRPSQGSINDGYTF
j_gene: TRBJ1-6; v_gene: TRBV20-1; abundance: -; d_gene: -; CDR3nt: TGCAGTGCTAGAGATACAGGGACACCCTATAATTCACCCCTCCACTTT; CDR3aa: CSARDTGTPYNSPLHF
j_gene: TRBJ2-2; v_gene: TRBV3-1; abundance: -; d_gene: -; CDR3nt: TGTGCCAGCAGCCAAGAAGGGATAGCGATAAACACCGGGGAGCTGTTTTTT; CDR3aa: CASSQEGIAINTGELFF
j_gene: TRBJ1-1; v_gene: TRBV15; abundance: few; d_gene: -; CDR3nt: TGTGCCACCAGCGAATCCGGGAAAAAAGCTTTCTTT; CDR3aa: CATSESGKKAFF
j_gene: TRBJ1-5; v_gene: TRBV4-1; abundance: -; d_gene: -; CDR3nt: TGCGCCAGCAGCCAGACAGTTATCAATCAGCCCCAGCATTTT; CDR3aa: CASSQTVINQPQHF
j_gene: TRBJ1-2; v_gene: TRBV25-1; abundance: few; d_gene: TRBD1; CDR3nt: TGTGCCAGCAGTGCAGGCGGGACAGCCTATGGCTACACCTTC; CDR3aa: CASSAGGTAYGYTF
j_gene: TRBJ1-5; v_gene: TRBV10-2; abundance: -; d_gene: TRBD1; CDR3nt: TGCGCCAGCAGTGAACAGGGGGCGCATAGTCAGCCCCAGCATTTT; CDR3aa: CASSEQGAHSQPQHF
j_gene: TRBJ1-1; v_gene: TRBV9; abundance: -; d_gene: -; CDR3nt: TGTGCCAGCAGCGCAGAGTGGGCAGTCAACACTGAAGCTTTCTTT; CDR3aa: CASSAEWAVNTEAFF
j_gene: TRBJ2-3; v_gene: TRBV12-3/TRBV12-4; abundance: -; d_gene: TRBD2; CDR3nt: TGTGCCAGCAGTCCTATCCGACTAGCGGGGGGGCGTCTAGATACGCAGTATTTT; CDR3aa: CASSPIRLAGGRLDTQYF
j_gene: TRBJ2-1; v_gene: TRBV24-1; abundance: -; d_gene: -; CDR3nt: TGTGCCACCGGACATCCCTCCTACAATGGGCAGTTCTTC; CDR3aa: CATGHPSYNGQFF
j_gene: TRBJ2-5; v_gene: TRBV29-1; abundance: many; d_gene: TRBD1; CDR3nt: TGCAGCGTAAAGGGACAGGGAGTAGAGACCCAGTACTTC; CDR3aa: CSVKGQGVETQYF
j_gene: TRBJ2-7; v_gene: TRBV29-1; abundance: -; d_gene: -; CDR3nt: TGCAGCGTTGGGGCAGTTGGCTACGAGCAGTACTTC; CDR3aa: CSVGAVGYEQYF
j_gene: TRBJ2-7; v_gene: TRBV6-2/TRBV6-3; abundance: -; d_gene: TRBD2; CDR3nt: TGTGCCAGCAGCGATGGGGCGACCGGGACTAACCCTTTTGAGCAGTACTTC; CDR3aa: CASSDGATGTNPFEQYF
j_gene: TRBJ2-2; v_gene: TRBV7-9; abundance: -; d_gene: -; CDR3nt: TGTGCCAGCAGCTTAGGTGGGCGGAACACCGGGGAGCTGTTTTTT; CDR3aa: CASSLGGRNTGELFF